This section outlines one T cell receptor (beta chain) sequence together with its context. Its antigen is currently unknown. Sequencing used immunoSEQ multiplex PCR; TCRdb keeps in-frame clones, though not all of them. The sample carries around 100,000 clones, over 75% recorded once. Trimming took 0 bases from V and 5 from J; bases not matched to a gene: 5. CDR1 is SGHDT and CDR2 is YYEEEE in the germline V gene. This CDR3 region has 15 residues. This record comes from a study of identifying expanded T cells in peripheral blood. No infections or other immune events were documented during collection. Points from the study as a whole: Differentially abundant clones: about 1.2 between replicates, 16.4 at two to three weeks, less than 25 at four.

The clonotype originates from a person aged 18-70 years in good health. This chain connects TRBV5-6 to TRBJ1-3, with TRBD1 matching 7 bases. The specimen was blood. The DNA for the CDR3 is TGTGCCAGCAGCTTGGAACAGGGGCGCAGAAACACCATATATTTT. Residues: CASSLEQGRRNTIYF.